This paragraph covers one T cell receptor (beta chain) sequence. Clinical history as reported by participants underpinned cohort assignment. Deletions cut 2 bases from V and 4 bases from J, with 15 bases between. CDR1 is MNHNS, CDR2 SASEGT, per germline. The CDR3 sequence is 15 residues long. These data come from a study of blood T cell repertoires in COVID-19. Generated by immunoSEQ multiplex PCR, the TCRdb table keeps only in-frame clones and is missing some. Altogether hundreds of thousands of clones are present, roughly nine tenths being singletons, with the ten largest covering approximately 1.2%.

Specimen: PBMCs or T cells enriched from blood (not recorded which). The clonotype originates from a man aged 25-40 years who had recovered from COVID-19. The rearrangement joins TRBV6-1 to TRBJ2-7; TRBD2 is a possible D gene (5 bases). The CDR3 DNA sequence: TGTGCCAGCAGTGAATGGCGTATGGGAGATTACGAGCAGTACTTC. It is translated as CASSEWRMGDYEQYF.